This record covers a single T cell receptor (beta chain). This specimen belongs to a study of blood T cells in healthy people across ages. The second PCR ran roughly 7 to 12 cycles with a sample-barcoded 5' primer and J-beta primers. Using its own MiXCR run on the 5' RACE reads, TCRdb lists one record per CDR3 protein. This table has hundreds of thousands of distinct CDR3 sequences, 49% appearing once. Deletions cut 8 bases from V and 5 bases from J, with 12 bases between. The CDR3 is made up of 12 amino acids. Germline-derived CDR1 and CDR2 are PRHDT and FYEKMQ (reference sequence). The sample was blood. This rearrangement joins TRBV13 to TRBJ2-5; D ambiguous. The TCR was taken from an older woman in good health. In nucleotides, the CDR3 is TGTGCCAGCGGCCCGGACCTGGAGACCCAGTACTTC. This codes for CASGPDLETQYF.